One and the same sample provided the 5 T cell receptor beta chains below, sequenced in a study of T-cell memory formation after mild COVID-19. A single record per CDR3 protein comes from TCRdb applying MiXCR to the 5' RACE reads. Of some 350,000 distinct CDR3 sequences listed, over 10% are singletons. Sample: PBMCs or a T cell subset sorted from them (not recorded which). The receptors derive from a man in his late teens or twenties who had mild COVID-19 (a few samples of this study predate the infection). Cell type and time point are not known.

The rearrangement uses TRBV12-3 or TRBV12-4 and TRBJ2-3, with 8 bases lining up with TRBD2. Trimming cost V 6 bases and J 4 bases; bases outside gene matches: 9. There are 15 residues in the CDR3. In DNA form, the CDR3 reads TGTGCCAGCAGGATAGCGGGGAGTCGTTCAGATACGCAGTATTTT. This encodes CASRIAGSRSDTQYF.

The sample holds many counts of this clonotype. The chain recombines TRBV5-1 with TRBJ1-5; TRBD1 might be the D (6 bases). The CDR3 consists of 16 residues. Trimming shortened V by 4 bases and J by 2 bases, and 16 bases separated the two germline ends. Germline values: CDR1 SGHRS, CDR2 YFSETQ. The CDR3 loop is CASSPGGGLGNQPQHF. CDR3 DNA sequence: TGCGCCAGCAGCCCTGGGGGGGGCTTGGGCAATCAGCCCCAGCATTTT.

This clonotype came up many times. The rearrangement uses TRBV20-1 and TRBJ1-5, with a possible D match to TRBD1 (6 bases). The germline gives CDR1 DFQATT, CDR2 SNEGSKA (reference sequence). The CDR3 runs 13 residues. The CDR3 DNA reads as TGCAGCACGAACGGGGGGCTGGATCAGCCCCAGCATTTT. Translated, it gives CSTNGGLDQPQHF.

Ten or more counts support this clonotype. The rearrangement uses TRBV12-3 or TRBV12-4 and TRBJ1-2; the match to TRBD1 covers 8 bases. The CDR3 totals 14 residues. With V trimmed by 4 bases and J by 7 bases, 8 bases remained unmatched. CDR3 sequence (DNA): TGTGCCAGCAGTTCTTCCGGGACAGGAGGTGGCTACACCTTC. This gives the protein CASSSSGTGGGYTF.

This clonotype has just a few counts. The V call is TRBV19, the J call TRBJ2-1, with D unclear. The CDR3 is made up of 12 amino acids. V gave up 7 bases and J gave up 8 bases, with 12 bases separating them. Germline CDR1 and CDR2: LNHDA and SQIVND (reference sequence). The CDR3 DNA reads TGTGCCAGTAAGAAGGGCCCCTATGAGCAGTTCTTC. This translates into CASKKGPYEQFF.